These 3 T cell receptor beta chains came from one sample sequenced in a study of T cells in tuberculosis. Assay used: immunoSEQ multiplex PCR; TCRdb lists only in-frame clones, some missing. This table has roughly 34,000 clones, roughly 93% appearing once. Time point of the sample: new active TB diagnosis, blood taken before or within 7 days of starting treatment. Specimen: PBMCs, collected at tuberculosis diagnosis. The receptors originated from an adult with tuberculosis.

The rearrangement uses TRBV5-1 and TRBJ1-2; 11 bases match TRBD1. Per germline, CDR1 SGHRS and CDR2 YFSETQ. The CDR3 is 14 amino acids. The V gene end was trimmed by 0 bases and the J gene end by 8 bases; junction bases not matched to a gene: 3. This CDR3 reads CASSLAWDRGGYTF. CDR3 coding DNA: TGCGCCAGCAGCTTGGCCTGGGACAGGGGGGGCTACACCTTC.

This chain links TRBV7-3 with TRBJ2-5; D possibly corresponds to TRBD2 (5 bases). Trimming removed 5 bases at V and 10 bases at J, with 14 bases between. This CDR3 region has 12 residues. Germline CDR1 and CDR2: SGHTA and FQGTGA. CDR3 amino acids: CASSASGLSQYF. As DNA, the CDR3 is TGTGCCAGCAGCGCGTCCGGACTGAGCCAGTACTTC.

The J gene is TRBJ2-3, the V gene TRBV2, with 10 bases identical to TRBD2. The germline gives CDR1 SNHLY, CDR2 FYNNEI. V lost 10 bases, J lost 5 bases, and 9 bases stayed unmatched. The CDR3 spans 14 residues. CDR3 in amino acids: CANSSGRAIDTQYF. CDR3 DNA sequence: TGTGCCAACTCGAGCGGGAGGGCCATAGATACGCAGTATTTT.